Below, 25 T cell receptor beta chains from the same sample are listed, as sequenced in a study of blood T cell repertoires in COVID-19. Here immunoSEQ multiplex PCR was the method, and the copy in TCRdb shows in-frame clones only, minus some. The sample has about 260,000 clones; more than 70% are singletons. The sequenced sample consisted of PBMCs or T cells enriched from blood (not recorded which). The receptors were gathered from a woman aged 40 to 50 with acute COVID-19.

The CDR3 spells CASSKGDSPNQPQHF. In nucleotides, the CDR3 is TGTGCCAGCAGTAAGGGGGACAGCCCCAATCAGCCCCAGCATTTT. J is TRBJ1-5 and V is TRBV6-5; TRBD1 matches 7 bases. In germline, CDR1 is MNHEY, CDR2 SVGAGI. Trimming at V came to 5 bases and at J to 3 bases, leaving 7 bases not matched to a gene. The CDR3 loop spans 15 amino acids.

The rearrangement joins TRBV5-4 to TRBJ2-2, with 9 bases aligning to TRBD2. The CDR3 sequence is 15 residues long. Germline CDR1 and CDR2: SGHNT and YYREEE (reference sequence). J lost 4 bases, V lost 0 bases, and 1 base had no gene match. The CDR3 DNA follows: TGTGCCAGCAGCTTGGGGACTAGCGCCACCGGGGAGCTGTTTTTT. This gives the protein CASSLGTSATGELFF.

As concerns this clone: The same CDR3 arises from other DNA sequences in this sample as well. The chain has TRBV12-3 or TRBV12-4 and TRBJ1-1, with unresolved D. The CDR3 loop spans 13 amino acids. The ends were cut back, 3 bases at V and 1 base at J, with 6 bases in the middle. The CDR3 bases are TGTGCCAGCAGTTTCCGGGAGAACACTGAAGCTTTCTTT. It yields the protein CASSFRENTEAFF.

This clone showed up just a few times. This chain uses TRBV9 with TRBJ2-1, with D unclear. The CDR3 is 14 amino acids. The germline CDR1 and CDR2 sequences are SGDLS and YYNGEE. V gave up 0 bases and J gave up 5 bases, with 9 bases separating them. CDR3 amino acids: CASSVAWPNNEQFF. CDR3 DNA sequence: TGTGCCAGCAGCGTAGCTTGGCCGAACAATGAGCAGTTCTTC.

The chain couples TRBV19 to TRBJ1-2; TRBD1 aligns across 10 bases. CDR3 length equals 16 residues. Germline values: CDR1 LNHDA, CDR2 SQIVND (reference sequence). V shed 3 bases, J shed 7 bases, and the junction held 11 bases outside the gene matches. CDR3 loop: CASSMGGRQGAFGYTF. In DNA form, the CDR3 reads TGTGCCAGTAGTATGGGAGGCCGACAGGGGGCTTTTGGCTACACCTTC. The whole variable domain, remainder taken from reference TRBV19 and TRBJ1-2, is DGGITQSPKYLFRKEGQNVTLSCEQNLNHDAMYWYRQDPGQGLRLIYYSQIVNDFQKGDIAEGYSVSREKKESFPLTVTSAQKNPTAFYLCASSMGGRQGAFGYTFGSGTRLTVV.

The rearrangement uses TRBV18 and TRBJ1-5; D is unclear. CDR3 length: 15 amino acids. V lost 3 bases to trimming and J lost 0 bases, with 9 bases between them. The germline gives CDR1 KGHSH, CDR2 LQKENI. The CDR3 spells CASSPRTNSNQPQHF. The CDR3, as DNA: TGTGCCAGCTCACCGCGGACTAATAGCAATCAGCCCCAGCATTTT.

The chain combines TRBV3-1 (or the pseudogene TRBV3-2) with TRBJ1-4, with D unresolved. The germline gives CDR1 LGHDT, CDR2 YNNKEL (reference sequence). The CDR3 has 16 amino acids. Trimming pared 0 bases from V and 8 bases from J, leaving 16 bases between. The CDR3 DNA reads as TGTGCCAGCAGCCAAGATCACCCACAGTTGAAGGAAAAACTGTTTTTT. Its protein product is CASSQDHPQLKEKLFF.

The sample holds a few counts of this clone. The chain links TRBV4-2 to TRBJ2-1; 7 bases fit TRBD1. The CDR3 length is 15 residues. Trimming removed 0 bases from V and 8 bases from J; junction bases left unmatched: 7. CDR1 is LGHNA and CDR2 is YNFKEQ in the germline V gene. The CDR3 here is CASSQEDVGGYEQFF. DNA of the CDR3: TGTGCCAGCAGCCAAGAGGATGTAGGGGGCTATGAGCAGTTCTTC.

The rearrangement links TRBV15 to TRBJ2-1; D is unresolved. Trimming took 0 bases from V and 9 from J, leaving 15 bases between them. The length of the CDR3 is 15 residues. Looked up from germline, CDR1 is LNHNV and CDR2 is YYDKDF (reference sequence). As DNA, the CDR3 is TGTGCCACCAGCAGAGAAGATATTATTTCGGGTGAGCAGTTCTTC. This gives the protein CATSREDIISGEQFF.

CDR3 amino acids: CSVQGRGNDYNEQFF. As DNA, the CDR3 is TGCAGCGTTCAAGGGAGAGGGAATGATTACAATGAGCAGTTCTTC. The V gene is TRBV29-1, the J gene TRBJ2-1; the D gene is possibly TRBD2 (5 bases). The ends were cut back, 5 bases at V and 4 bases at J, with 18 bases in the middle. This CDR3 region has 15 residues. Germline loops: CDR1 SQVTM, CDR2 ANQGSEA.

The rearrangement links TRBV7-9 to TRBJ1-1; 7 positions match TRBD1. The V gene's germline CDR1 is SEHNR and CDR2 FQNEAQ (reference sequence). V dropped 4 bases and J dropped 4; count of bases not matched to a gene: 6. The CDR3 contains 14 residues. The CDR3 sequence is CASSYTGAGTEAFF. CDR3 nucleotide sequence: TGTGCCAGCAGCTACACAGGGGCTGGCACTGAAGCTTTCTTT.

This chain links TRBV9 with TRBJ1-4; D might be TRBD1 (6 bases). V was trimmed by 0 bases and J by 0 bases, leaving 21 bases between them. The CDR3 is 20 residues long. The germline CDR1 and CDR2 sequences are SGDLS and YYNGEE. In DNA form, the CDR3 reads TGTGCCAGCAGCGTAGGCGGGGGCCGAGCGGGAGTTACAACTAATGAAAAACTGTTTTTT. Amino acids: CASSVGGGRAGVTTNEKLFF.

This chain uses TRBV24-1 with TRBJ1-2, with TRBD1 matching 10 bases. V gave up 2 bases and J gave up 7 bases; unmatched junction bases: 12. This CDR3 has 17 residues. CDR1 and CDR2 (germline): KGHDR, SFDVKD. The CDR3, as DNA: TGTGCCACCAGTGATTCCGACGGGACAGGGGCTATAAGTGGCTACACCTTC. Its translation is CATSDSDGTGAISGYTF.

This chain joins TRBV28 and TRBJ1-2, with 8 bases matching TRBD1. The germline V gene encodes CDR1 MDHEN and CDR2 SYDVKM. The CDR3 totals 13 residues. After removal of 3 bases from V and 8 bases from J, the junction contained 5 bases not matched to a gene. CDR3 DNA sequence: TGTGCCAGCAGTTTGACAGGGGTGGGCGGCTACACCTTC. It specifies CASSLTGVGGYTF.

This clone was recorded a few times. The chain links TRBV7-9 to TRBJ1-2; D possibly corresponds to TRBD1 (6 bases). The ends were cut back, 1 base at V and 6 bases at J, with 21 bases in the middle. This CDR3 has 17 amino acids. Germline V gives CDR1 SEHNR, CDR2 FQNEAQ (reference sequence). CDR3 region: CASSLEQGLILQDGYTF. The CDR3 coding sequence is TGTGCCAGCAGCTTAGAACAGGGCCTCATTCTTCAGGATGGCTACACCTTC.

V gene TRBV18 combines with J gene TRBJ1-1, with 7 nucleotides matching TRBD1. The CDR3 is made up of 14 amino acids. V gave up 6 bases and J gave up 1 base; unmatched junction bases: 5. From germline, CDR1 is KGHSH and CDR2 LQKENI. The CDR3 DNA sequence: TGTGCCAGCTCCCGGGGACAGACGAACACTGAAGCTTTCTTT. This translates into CASSRGQTNTEAFF.

This sequence joins TRBV11-1 and TRBJ1-4; D is uncertain. Germline CDR1 SGHAT, CDR2 FQDESV (reference sequence). Between the trimmed V and J ends, which lost 5 bases and 6 bases, there was a span of 19 bases. The CDR3 covers 16 residues. The CDR3 is CASSRIGSAGYEKLFF. Written as DNA, the CDR3 is TGTGCCAGCAGCCGCATCGGCTCAGCAGGATATGAAAAACTGTTTTTT.

Only one count was recorded for this clone. The CDR3 nucleotides are TGCGCCAGCAGCTTCGTTACAGGCGGAAGGTATGGCTACACCTTC. Encoded protein: CASSFVTGGRYGYTF. The chain carries TRBV5-1 and TRBJ1-2; D perhaps matches TRBD1 (5 bases). The CDR3 consists of 15 residues. The germline V gene has CDR1 SGHRS and CDR2 YFSETQ. The ends were cut back, 2 bases at V and 5 bases at J, with 16 bases in the middle.

J is TRBJ1-1 and V is TRBV5-4, with 8 positions matching TRBD1. V lost 8 bases, J lost 2 bases, and 8 bases stayed unmatched. The CDR3 loop spans 14 amino acids. Germline V gene data show CDR1 as SGHNT and CDR2 as YYREEE (reference sequence). CDR3 in DNA: TGTGCCAGTTTTCAAGACAGGGGAAACACTGAAGCTTTCTTT. Translating it yields CASFQDRGNTEAFF.

This clone appeared many times. The rearrangement joins TRBV7-9 to TRBJ2-3, with TRBD2 matching 10 bases. Germline values: CDR1 SEHNR, CDR2 FQNEAQ (reference sequence). The junction had 6 bases not matched to a gene; V was cut back by 7 bases and J by 5 bases. This CDR3 spans 14 amino acids. The CDR3 sequence: CASTQRLAGDTQYF. As DNA, the CDR3 is TGTGCCAGCACCCAACGACTAGCGGGAGATACGCAGTATTTT.

The rearrangement uses TRBV19 and TRBJ1-5; 10 positions agree with TRBD1. J lost 4 bases, V lost 7 bases, and 7 bases had no gene match. This CDR3 contains 15 residues. CDR1 and CDR2 (germline): LNHDA, SQIVND (reference sequence). CDR3 loop: CASTSWDRGNQPQHF. The DNA of the CDR3 is TGTGCCAGTACCTCATGGGACAGGGGAAATCAGCCCCAGCATTTT.

This clone was detected many times. The V call is TRBV18, the J call TRBJ2-3; unclear D gene. CDR1 and CDR2 (germline): KGHSH, LQKENI. Trimming removed 3 bases at V and 2 bases at J, with 6 bases between. The CDR3 spans 13 residues. The chain's CDR3 is CASSPSLTDTQYF. DNA of the CDR3: TGTGCCAGCTCACCCTCTCTCACAGATACGCAGTATTTT.

The CDR3 bases are TGCGCCAGCAGCTTGGTAGCAGGGGTGACTGAAGCTTTCTTT. Protein product: CASSLVAGVTEAFF. The chain links TRBV5-1 to TRBJ1-1; TRBD1 is a possible D gene (6 bases). Germline CDR1 SGHRS, CDR2 YFSETQ. The CDR3 covers 14 residues. V was clipped by 0 bases and J by 5 bases, with 11 bases between them.

The chain couples TRBV11-2 to TRBJ1-2, with TRBD1 as a possible D gene (6 bases). V was clipped by 1 base and J by 3 bases, with 18 bases between them. CDR1 SGHAT and CDR2 FQNNGV come from the germline V gene. The CDR3 consists of 17 residues. The CDR3 is CASSLGPGGGGYYGYTF. In DNA form, the CDR3 reads TGTGCCAGCAGCTTAGGACCGGGAGGAGGGGGATACTATGGCTACACCTTC.

The chain combines TRBV6-5 with TRBJ1-2; D might be TRBD1 (6 bases). The ends were cut back, 0 bases at V and 4 bases at J, with 15 bases in the middle. CDR1 is MNHEY, CDR2 SVGAGI, per germline. The CDR3 sequence is 16 residues long. CDR3 in DNA: TGTGCCAGCAGTTACTCGATTCAGGGGCGGCCCTATGGCTACACCTTC. This encodes CASSYSIQGRPYGYTF.